One and the same sample provided the 27 T cell receptor beta chains below, sequenced in a study of blood T cell repertoires in COVID-19. The table came from immunoSEQ multiplex PCR; TCRdb's copy has only in-frame clones and leaves some out. The repertoire holds 390,000 or so clones, with 70% to 90% as singletons. The source material was peripheral blood. The receptor set was obtained from a woman in her twenties or thirties with active or convalescent COVID-19.

The chain uses TRBV19 and TRBJ2-5; D perhaps matches TRBD2 (7 bases). V dropped 6 bases and J dropped 5 bases, with 13 bases sitting between them. The germline gives CDR1 LNHDA, CDR2 SQIVND (reference sequence). The CDR3 loop spans 13 amino acids. This CDR3 reads CASSPEGGETQYF. The CDR3 DNA is TGTGCCAGTAGCCCTGAGGGGGGGGAGACCCAGTACTTC.

This sequence joins TRBV27 and TRBJ2-3; possible D gene TRBD1, 5 bases. CDR1 MNHEY and CDR2 SMNVEV come from the germline V gene (reference sequence). V lost 5 bases and J lost 2, with 17 bases in between. The CDR3 runs to 16 residues. DNA of the CDR3: TGTGCCAGCAGTCCTCTCGACAGCTACCTCACAGATACGCAGTATTTT. The encoded protein is CASSPLDSYLTDTQYF.

The chain has TRBV27 and TRBJ2-3; TRBD1 agrees at 9 bases. The length of the CDR3 is 17 residues. The V gene end was trimmed by 2 bases and the J gene end by 6 bases; junction bases not matched to a gene: 12. CDR1 is MNHEY, CDR2 SMNVEV, per germline (reference sequence). The CDR3 reads CASSLVTGQGIRDTQYF. The CDR3 nucleotides read TGTGCCAGCAGTTTAGTAACCGGACAGGGGATAAGGGATACGCAGTATTTT.

The chain carries TRBV13 and TRBJ2-7; TRBD2 might be the D (5 bases). V was cut by 0 bases and J by 4 bases, with 13 bases left in between. Germline V lookup: CDR1 PRHDT, CDR2 FYEKMQ (reference sequence). This CDR3 has 15 residues. CDR3 loop: CASSLGTGSRYEQYF. Written as DNA, the CDR3 is TGTGCCAGCAGCTTAGGAACGGGATCGAGGTACGAGCAGTACTTC. The full variable domain, with the rest looked up from reference TRBV13 and TRBJ2-7, is AAGVIQSPRHLIKEKRETATLKCYPIPRHDTVYWYQQGPGQDPQFLISFYEKMQSDKGSIPDRFSAQQFSDYHSELNMSSLELGDSALYFCASSLGTGSRYEQYFGPGTRLTVT.

This rearrangement joins TRBV7-2 to TRBJ2-1, with D tentatively TRBD2 (6 bases). CDR3 length equals 16 residues. Trimming stripped 8 bases from V and 3 bases from J, with 20 bases between. CDR1 and CDR2 from the germline V gene are SGHTA and FQGNSA. The chain's CDR3 is CASSREVADYYNEQFF. DNA for the CDR3: TGTGCCAGCTCGAGGGAAGTAGCGGACTACTACAATGAGCAGTTCTTC.

V and J are TRBV11-2 and TRBJ1-1; no clear D. Germline V gene sequence: CDR1 SGHAT, CDR2 FQNNGV. This CDR3 comprises 12 residues. Trimming shortened V by 2 bases and J by 5 bases, and 6 bases separated the two germline ends. CDR3 residues: CASSLQETEAFF. The DNA of the CDR3 is TGTGCCAGCAGCTTACAGGAAACTGAAGCTTTCTTT.

V gene TRBV11-2 combines with J gene TRBJ1-1; 8 positions agree with TRBD1. Losses at the gene ends were 3 bases for V and 3 bases for J; bases not matched to a gene: 3. The CDR3 has 14 residues. In germline, CDR1 is SGHAT, CDR2 FQNNGV. This chain's CDR3 is CASSFGQGYTEAFF. The CDR3, as DNA: TGTGCCAGCAGCTTTGGACAGGGCTACACTGAAGCTTTCTTT.

This sequence joins TRBV6-5 and TRBJ1-1; TRBD1 might be the D (5 bases). This CDR3 contains 12 residues. Trimming cost V 0 bases and J 10 bases, with 9 bases left between them. Germline V CDR1 and CDR2: MNHEY, SVGAGI. DNA of the CDR3: TGTGCCAGCAGTTACTCGTTCGGGGGAGCTTTCTTT. It encodes CASSYSFGGAFF.

This rearrangement joins TRBV3-1 (or the pseudogene TRBV3-2) to TRBJ2-3; D gene uncertain. Trimming removed 1 base at V and 3 bases at J, with 5 bases between. The CDR3 length is 13 residues. Per germline, CDR1 LGHDT and CDR2 YNNKEL (reference sequence). Here the CDR3 reads CASSQGRTDTQYF. CDR3 nucleotides: TGTGCCAGCAGCCAAGGTCGGACAGATACGCAGTATTTT.

The chain joins TRBV10-2 to TRBJ2-2; a possible D gene is TRBD2 (5 bases). V was clipped by 7 bases and J by 6 bases, with 9 bases between them. The CDR3 loop spans 12 amino acids. CDR1 and CDR2 (germline): WSHSY, SAAADI. Here the CDR3 reads CASTPGAGELFF. CDR3 sequence (DNA): TGCGCCAGCACCCCCGGGGCCGGGGAGCTGTTTTTT.

This rearrangement joins TRBV11-2 to TRBJ1-2; D remains unclear. CDR3 length: 14 residues. Germline CDR1 SGHAT, CDR2 FQNNGV. V lost 0 bases and J 1 base, leaving 6 bases between the germline ends. CDR3 protein: CASSLEWSNYGYTF. Here the CDR3 DNA reads TGTGCCAGCAGCTTAGAATGGAGTAACTATGGCTACACCTTC.

The V gene is TRBV6-6, the J gene TRBJ2-7, with TRBD1 matching 9 bases. V lost 0 bases and J lost 6; bases outside the gene matches: 6. Germline V gene data show CDR1 as MNHNY and CDR2 as SVGAGI (reference sequence). This CDR3 comprises 15 residues. In DNA form, the CDR3 reads TGTGCCAGCAGTTACTCGACAGGGGGTAAGGGCGAGCAGTACTTC. This codes for CASSYSTGGKGEQYF.

The J gene is TRBJ2-2, the V gene TRBV18; TRBD1 matches at 8 bases. V lost 3 bases to trimming and J lost 4 bases; unmatched junction nucleotides: 7. Germline V CDR1 and CDR2: KGHSH, LQKENI. This CDR3 region has 16 residues. CDR3 protein: CASSPPPRGRTGELFF. As DNA, the CDR3 is TGTGCCAGCTCACCTCCTCCCAGGGGGCGCACCGGGGAGCTGTTTTTT.

The genes are TRBV5-1 and TRBJ2-2, with D maybe TRBD2 (6 bases). The length of the CDR3 is 13 residues. The V end lost 4 bases, the J end lost 6 bases, and 10 bases lay between the germline ends. In germline, CDR1 is SGHRS, CDR2 YFSETQ. CDR3: CASSPTSSGELFF. The CDR3 DNA is TGCGCCAGCAGCCCAACTAGCTCCGGGGAGCTGTTTTTT.

The V call is TRBV5-1, the J call TRBJ2-5; D possibly corresponds to TRBD1 (6 bases). Germline CDR1 SGHRS, CDR2 YFSETQ. The length of the CDR3 is 16 residues. Trimming removed 3 bases from V and 2 bases from J, with 17 bases in between. This CDR3 is CASSSAALTGQETQYF. The CDR3 DNA reads as TGCGCCAGCAGCTCGGCCGCCCTTACAGGGCAAGAGACCCAGTACTTC.

This rearrangement joins TRBV5-1 to TRBJ2-5; a possible D gene is TRBD1 (5 bases). Germline lookup yields CDR1 SGHRS and CDR2 YFSETQ. This CDR3 is 13 amino acids long. V gave up 6 bases and J gave up 5 bases, with 14 bases separating them. The CDR3 DNA reads as TGCGCCAGCAAGGATCAGGGTTGGGAGACCCAGTACTTC. This sequence encodes CASKDQGWETQYF.

This clone was recorded a few times. Other DNA sequences from this sample encode an identical CDR3 as well. This chain links TRBV18 with TRBJ1-1; D is perhaps TRBD1 (5 bases). CDR1 and CDR2 from the germline V gene are KGHSH and LQKENI. V lost 1 base, J lost 5 bases, and 11 bases lay in between. CDR3 length equals 14 residues. The CDR3 region is CASSPLGGGTEAFF. CDR3 bases: TGTGCCAGCTCACCACTCGGGGGAGGGACTGAAGCTTTCTTT. The full variable domain, its missing parts supplied by reference TRBV18 and TRBJ1-1, is NAGVMQNPRHLVRRRGQEARLRCSPMKGHSHVYWYRQLPEEGLKFMVYLQKENIIDESGMPKERFSAEFPKEGPSILRIQQVVRGDSAAYFCASSPLGGGTEAFFGQGTRLTVV.

The chain employs TRBV13 and TRBJ2-1; 12 nucleotides align to TRBD2. This CDR3 contains 16 residues. The V and J ends lost 2 bases and 8 bases, in that order; junction bases with no gene match: 7. Germline V CDR1 and CDR2: PRHDT, FYEKMQ (reference sequence). The CDR3, as DNA: TGTGCCAGCAGCTTATTCCTAGCGGGGGGGTATTATGAGCAGTTCTTC. Its protein product is CASSLFLAGGYYEQFF.

The CDR3 loop reads CVTGHTEAFF. CDR3 DNA: TGTGTTACAGGTCACACTGAAGCTTTCTTT. The V and J genes are TRBV6-5 and TRBJ1-1, with D maybe TRBD1 (5 bases). CDR1 and CDR2 (germline): MNHEY, SVGAGI. This CDR3 is 10 amino acids long.

This clone has just one count. The chain links TRBV4-1 to TRBJ2-5; 14 bases map to TRBD2. Looked up from germline, CDR1 is MGHRA and CDR2 is YSYEKL. CDR3 length equals 17 residues. Trimming took 1 base from V and 5 from J; bases not matched to a gene: 6. CDR3 sequence (DNA): TGCGCCAGCAGCCAAGGCGGACTAGCGGGGGGCCAGGAGACCCAGTACTTC. It codes for CASSQGGLAGGQETQYF.

V usage is TRBV21-1 and J usage is TRBJ2-2; the D segment call TRBD1 is taken from the table without a DNA check. TRBV21-1 is tagged as a pseudogene. The CDR3 consists of 18 residues. The CDR3 DNA is TGTGCCAGCAGCAAAGGAAAGGGGACAGGACGGAACACCGGGGAGCTGTTTTTT. It translates to CASSKGKGTGRNTGELFF.

The chain has TRBV18 and TRBJ1-1, with no clear D. This CDR3 spans 15 amino acids. Trimming pared 1 base from V and 5 bases from J, leaving 14 bases between. Germline V gene sequence: CDR1 KGHSH, CDR2 LQKENI. The CDR3 nucleotides are TGTGCCAGCTCACCACAGGAGGGCTGGGGAACTGAAGCTTTCTTT. Protein: CASSPQEGWGTEAFF.

The rearrangement joins TRBV5-1 to TRBJ2-1, with a weak D call TRBD2 (5 bases). This CDR3 is 16 amino acids long. The V end lost 4 bases, the J end lost 0 bases, and 14 bases lay between the germline ends. The germline V gene encodes CDR1 SGHRS and CDR2 YFSETQ. The CDR3 coding sequence is TGCGCCAGCAGCCGGTTGGAGGATAGCTCCTACAATGAGCAGTTCTTC. Translation gives CASSRLEDSSYNEQFF.

V is TRBV5-1 and J is TRBJ2-7, with 7 positions matching TRBD1. Unmatched junction bases numbered 8, after V lost 2 bases and J lost 0 bases. The CDR3 is 16 residues long. The germline V gene encodes CDR1 SGHRS and CDR2 YFSETQ. This CDR3 is CASSFTGAISSYEQYF. Here the CDR3 DNA reads TGCGCCAGCAGCTTCACAGGGGCCATTAGCTCCTACGAGCAGTACTTC. Filled out from reference TRBV5-1 and TRBJ2-7, the complete variable domain reads KAGVTQTPRYLIKTRGQQVTLSCSPISGHRSVSWYQQTPGQGLQFLFEYFSETQRNKGNFPGRFSGRQFSNSRSEMNVSTLELGDSALYLCASSFTGAISSYEQYFGPGTRLTVT.

This clone appeared once. The V call is TRBV5-4, the J call TRBJ1-2; 11 nucleotides agree with TRBD1. In germline, CDR1 is SGHNT, CDR2 YYREEE (reference sequence). Germline trimming cut 5 bases from V and 8 bases from J; bases unmatched to any gene: 8. This CDR3 is built from 14 residues. The CDR3 loop is CASRFGQGADGYTF. CDR3 nucleotide sequence: TGTGCCAGCAGATTCGGACAGGGGGCAGACGGCTACACCTTC.

The gene calls are TRBV5-1 and TRBJ2-7; maybe TRBD1 (6 bases). The CDR3 length is 14 residues. The germline V gene has CDR1 SGHRS and CDR2 YFSETQ. V shed 4 bases and J shed 3 bases, with 14 bases lying between them. The CDR3: CASSRGQSRYEQYF. CDR3 in DNA: TGCGCCAGCAGCCGAGGACAGAGTCGCTACGAGCAGTACTTC.

The chain couples TRBV30 to TRBJ1-1; D gene uncertain. Germline values: CDR1 GTSNPN, CDR2 SVGIG (reference sequence). V gave up 1 base and J gave up 0 bases, with 9 bases separating them. The CDR3 sequence is 14 residues long. CDR3 sequence: CAWSDGLMNTEAFF. The CDR3 region has the DNA TGTGCCTGGAGTGACGGACTCATGAACACTGAAGCTTTCTTT.